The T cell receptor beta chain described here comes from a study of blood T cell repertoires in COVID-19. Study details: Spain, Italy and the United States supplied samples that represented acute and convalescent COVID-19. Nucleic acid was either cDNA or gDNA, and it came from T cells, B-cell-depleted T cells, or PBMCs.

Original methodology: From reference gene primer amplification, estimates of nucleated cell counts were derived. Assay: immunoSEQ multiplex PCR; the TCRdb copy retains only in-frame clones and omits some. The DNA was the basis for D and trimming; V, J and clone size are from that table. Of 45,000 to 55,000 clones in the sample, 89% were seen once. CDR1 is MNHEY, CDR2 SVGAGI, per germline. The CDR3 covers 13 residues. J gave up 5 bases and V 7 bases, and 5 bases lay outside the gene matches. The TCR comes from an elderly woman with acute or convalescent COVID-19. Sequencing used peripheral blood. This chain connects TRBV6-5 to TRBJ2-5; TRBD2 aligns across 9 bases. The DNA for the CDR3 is TGTGCCAGCACCCGCGGGAGGGTGGAGACCCAGTACTTC. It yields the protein CASTRGRVETQYF.